This paragraph reports one T cell receptor (beta chain). The antigen is not known. For TCR beta, libraries came from iRepertoire HTBI primers and Arm-PCR of CDR3 regions. One entry per CDR3 protein results from TCRdb running MiXCR on the multiplex PCR reads. Here the sample spans under 700,000 distinct CDR3 sequences, 15% to 20% being singletons. This entry is derived from a study of regulatory T cells in long-lasting Graves disease. Study-wide results and limits: TRBV28, TRBJ1-2 and TRBJ2-5 were favored in persistent disease.

The CDR3 spans 14 residues. Trimming took 6 bases from V and 6 from J; bases not matched to a gene: 3. Described time point: newly diagnosed GD, antithyroid drugs for less than 3 months. With RNA extracted from PBMCs as input, the TCR library was made. Graves' disease diagnosis was established per American Thyroid Association guidelines. This sample also belongs to another study, concerning T cells in Graves' hyperthyroidism and ophthalmopathy. That source adds: The TCR CDR3 first-round RT-PCR relied on the HTBI primer set.

This specimen consisted of peripheral blood mononuclear cells (PBMCs), obtained at new diagnosis, from a patient treated with antithyroid drugs. The V gene is TRBV12-3 or TRBV12-4, the J gene TRBJ2-1; 12 nucleotides line up with TRBD2. This receptor was identified in a woman aged 35-65 years with Graves disease. The CDR3: CASRRLAGVNEQFF. CDR3 in DNA: TGTGCCAGCAGGCGACTAGCGGGGGTCAATGAGCAGTTCTTC.